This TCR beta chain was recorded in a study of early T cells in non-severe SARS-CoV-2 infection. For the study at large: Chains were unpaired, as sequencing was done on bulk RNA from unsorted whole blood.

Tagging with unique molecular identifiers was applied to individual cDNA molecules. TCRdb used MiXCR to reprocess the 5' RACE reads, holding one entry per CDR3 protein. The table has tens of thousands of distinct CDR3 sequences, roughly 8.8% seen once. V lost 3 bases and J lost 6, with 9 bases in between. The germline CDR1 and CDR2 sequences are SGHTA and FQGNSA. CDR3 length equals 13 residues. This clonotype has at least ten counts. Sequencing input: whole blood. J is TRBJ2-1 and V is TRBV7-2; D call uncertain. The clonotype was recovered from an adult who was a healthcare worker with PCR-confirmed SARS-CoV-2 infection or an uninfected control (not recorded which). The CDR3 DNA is TGTGCCAGCAGCTTGGAACAGCTCAATGAGCAGTTCTTC. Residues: CASSLEQLNEQFF.